This passage covers 30 T cell receptor beta chains from one sample sequenced in a study of blood T cells in healthy people across ages. With a J-beta primer mix and a sample-barcoded 5' primer, a second PCR ran roughly 6 to 12 cycles. TCRdb called the 5' RACE reads again in MiXCR, with one record for every CDR3 protein. The sample holds about 900,000 distinct CDR3 sequences, approximately 67% seen once. The source material was blood. The receptors stem from a man aged 25-40 years in good health.

V and J are TRBV12-3 or TRBV12-4 and TRBJ1-5; D gene uncertain. V dropped 6 bases and J dropped 4 bases, with 16 bases sitting between them. The length of the CDR3 is 15 residues. CDR3 bases: TGTGCCAGCAGCCCCGACGGGTCAGAAAATCAGCCCCAGCATTTT. Its protein product is CASSPDGSENQPQHF.

Only one count was recorded for this clonotype. CDR3 DNA: TGTGCCACGACCTACAGGGAGTCCAATGGCTACACCTTC. The encoded protein is CATTYRESNGYTF. The rearrangement uses TRBV2 and TRBJ1-2; D is possibly TRBD1 (6 bases). CDR1 SNHLY and CDR2 FYNNEI come from the germline V gene. V was shortened by 10 bases and J by 6 bases, with 18 bases between the two germline ends. The CDR3 covers 13 residues.

The J gene is TRBJ2-7, the V gene TRBV9; possible D gene TRBD1, 5 bases. CDR1 and CDR2 from the germline V gene are SGDLS and YYNGEE. V was shortened by 0 bases and J by 2 bases, with 9 bases between the two germline ends. This CDR3 spans 14 amino acids. Here the CDR3 reads CASSVEQVTYEQYF. For the CDR3, the DNA is TGTGCCAGCAGCGTAGAACAGGTGACCTACGAGCAGTACTTC.

This clonotype was picked up a small number of times. This sequence joins TRBV11-1 and TRBJ2-1, with D possibly TRBD2 on 6 matching bases. The germline CDR1 and CDR2 sequences are SGHAT and FQDESV (reference sequence). V gave up 5 bases and J gave up 4 bases, with 12 bases separating them. CDR3 size: 14 residues. The CDR3 region has the DNA TGTGCCAGCAGCCCCGAGCGGGTGTACAATGAGCAGTTCTTC. Its protein product is CASSPERVYNEQFF.

This chain connects TRBV7-3 to TRBJ2-6; no reliable D call. The CDR3 length is 14 residues. The ends were cut back, 6 bases at V and 2 bases at J, with 8 bases in the middle. The germline CDR1 and CDR2 sequences are SGHTA and FQGTGA. The CDR3 protein is CASRRTPGANVLTF. The CDR3 DNA sequence: TGTGCCAGCAGACGAACCCCTGGGGCCAACGTCCTGACTTTC.

This clonotype was detected a few times. The rearrangement uses TRBV15 and TRBJ2-7; D is unresolved. V was pared by 1 base and J by 2 bases, with 18 bases between. Germline values: CDR1 LNHNV, CDR2 YYDKDF (reference sequence). The CDR3 runs to 17 residues. The CDR3 sequence is CATSRGAHTDLAYEQYF. Here the CDR3 DNA reads TGTGCCACCAGCAGAGGGGCCCACACTGATCTGGCCTACGAGCAGTACTTC.

This clonotype was observed a few times. The CDR3 is CASSVLRTAGTYEQYF. DNA for the CDR3: TGTGCCAGCAGCGTCCTCCGGACAGCCGGGACTTACGAGCAGTACTTC. This chain connects TRBV9 to TRBJ2-4, with D possibly being TRBD1 or TRBD2 (6 bases each). The DNA matches TRBJ2-7 better at its end, which makes the J call doubtful. Germline V lookup: CDR1 SGDLS, CDR2 YYNGEE. CDR3 length equals 16 residues.

The CDR3 DNA reads TGTGCCACCAGCAGGGGACTAGCGGGGTTGGAGACCCAGTACTTC. Translation: CATSRGLAGLETQYF. V usage is TRBV15 and J usage is TRBJ2-5, with 13 bases identical to TRBD2. J lost 5 bases, V lost 3 bases, and 3 bases had no gene match. CDR3 length equals 15 residues. Germline values: CDR1 LNHNV, CDR2 YYDKDF (reference sequence).

This clonotype was observed a few times. V usage is TRBV7-2 and J usage is TRBJ2-7; TRBD2 matches at 7 bases. V shed 3 bases and J 8 bases; nucleotides not matched to a gene: 1. The CDR3 length is 11 residues. Germline V CDR1 and CDR2: SGHTA, FQGNSA. CDR3 sequence reads: CASSFGTKQYF. DNA for the CDR3: TGTGCCAGCAGCTTTGGGACTAAGCAGTACTTC.

CDR3 residues: CSAWGGLNTEAFF. The CDR3 DNA sequence: TGCAGCGCCTGGGGGGGGTTGAACACTGAAGCTTTCTTT. V usage is TRBV29-1 and J usage is TRBJ1-1, with a weak D call TRBD1 (5 bases). Germline V gene data show CDR1 as SQVTM and CDR2 as ANQGSEA. This CDR3 has 13 amino acids. V lost 7 bases, J lost 0 bases, and 12 bases lay in between.

The CDR3 DNA reads TGTGCCAGCAGTTTGGGGCCTCCGCCGTATTTT. Translation gives CASSLGPPPYF. The V call is TRBV28, the J call TRBJ2-3, with a possible D match to TRBD1 (5 bases). The germline CDR1 and CDR2 sequences are MDHEN and SYDVKM. CDR3 length: 11 amino acids. Deletions cut 3 bases from V and 14 bases from J, with 12 bases between.

This clonotype showed up just once. The chain joins TRBV6-5 to TRBJ1-2; 7 bases match TRBD1. CDR3 length: 14 amino acids. Per germline, CDR1 MNHEY and CDR2 SVGAGI. J lost 13 bases, V lost 6 bases, and 17 bases had no gene match. The CDR3 bases are TGTGCCAGCAGAAAACCAGGGGGATCCCCCTTTCTCACCTTC. It encodes CASRKPGGSPFLTF.

CDR3 sequence (DNA): TGTGCCAGCAGCCCTGGGACAAGCTATGGCTACACCTTC. Protein product: CASSPGTSYGYTF. V usage is TRBV7-2 and J usage is TRBJ1-2, with a weak D call TRBD1 (6 bases). V lost 5 bases and J lost 4, with 11 bases in between. Germline CDR1 and CDR2: SGHTA and FQGNSA. This CDR3 region has 13 residues.

The gene calls are TRBV7-8 and TRBJ2-1, with 9 bases identical to TRBD1. The ends lost 4 bases at V and 1 base at J; junction bases unmatched: 5. The CDR3 is 16 amino acids. CDR1 and CDR2 (germline): SGHVS, FQNEAQ. CDR3 in DNA: TGTGCCAGCAGCTCCGGGACAGGGAGTTCCTACAATGAGCAGTTCTTC. It is translated as CASSSGTGSSYNEQFF.

This chain links TRBV21-1 with TRBJ2-1; no DNA check was done on the table's D call, TRBD2. TRBV21-1 is termed a pseudogene. The CDR3 runs to 16 residues. As DNA, the CDR3 is TGTGCCAGCAGCACAACTAGCGGGGGGGCCTCGAATGAGCAGTTCTTC. Translating it yields CASSTTSGGASNEQFF.

CDR3 sequence (DNA): TGTGCCAGCAGTTACCCGACTAGCGGGGTTACCTACGAGCAGTACTTC. Amino acids: CASSYPTSGVTYEQYF. This chain links TRBV27 with TRBJ2-7; 11 nucleotides match TRBD2. Germline lookup yields CDR1 MNHEY and CDR2 SMNVEV (reference sequence). The CDR3 is 16 amino acids. V was pared by 4 bases and J by 2 bases, with 7 bases of the junction left unmatched.

This chain links TRBV2 with TRBJ2-1; no reliable D call. The CDR3 is 11 amino acids. CDR1 is SNHLY and CDR2 is FYNNEI in the germline V gene. Trimming removed 3 bases at V and 12 bases at J, with 9 bases between. The CDR3 here is CASSESWGQFF. CDR3 nucleotides: TGTGCCAGCAGTGAGTCGTGGGGGCAGTTCTTC.

The chain carries TRBV20-1 and TRBJ2-5; D may be TRBD1 (7 bases). V was clipped by 3 bases and J by 4 bases, with 12 bases between them. The CDR3 extends over 13 amino acids. CDR1 DFQATT and CDR2 SNEGSKA come from the germline V gene (reference sequence). For the CDR3, the DNA is TGCAGTGCTAGTGACAGGGAGGCAGAGACCCAGTACTTC. It encodes CSASDREAETQYF.

This clonotype was detected only once. CDR3 in DNA: TGCGCCAGCTCCCGTTATGGGCAGGGTGACAATGAGCAGTTCTTC. Its protein is CASSRYGQGDNEQFF. The chain employs TRBV4-1 and TRBJ2-1, with a tentative D call TRBD1 (5 bases). V lost 8 bases, J lost 5 bases, and 19 bases lay in between. The CDR3 runs 15 residues. Germline V CDR1 and CDR2: MGHRA, YSYEKL.

The chain uses TRBV4-3 and TRBJ1-2; D not resolved. The ends were cut back, 0 bases at V and 8 bases at J, with 13 bases in the middle. Germline CDR1 reads LGHNA; CDR2 reads YSLEER. The CDR3 sequence is 14 residues long. CDR3 protein: CASSQDLVYAGYTF. As DNA, the CDR3 is TGCGCCAGCAGCCAAGATTTGGTCTACGCGGGCTACACCTTC.

The rearrangement uses TRBV29-1 and TRBJ2-4; TRBD1 is a possible D gene (6 bases). Near its end, the DNA agrees better with TRBJ2-7, so the J call may be wrong. Germline values: CDR1 SQVTM, CDR2 ANQGSEA. The length of the CDR3 is 12 residues. CDR3 in DNA: TGCAGCGTTGAGGACAGAAACTACGAGCAGTACTTC. This gives the protein CSVEDRNYEQYF.

V and J are TRBV4-2 and TRBJ2-7; TRBD2 agrees at 7 bases. The J call may be in error: the DNA end matches TRBJ2-5 better. Germline CDR1 LGHNA, CDR2 YNFKEQ. The CDR3 runs to 17 residues. The CDR3 bases are TGTGCCAGCAGCCCGGAGCATCGGAAGACCGGGAGGGAGACCCAGTACTTC. It yields the protein CASSPEHRKTGRETQYF.

This rearrangement joins TRBV9 to TRBJ2-5; 8 bases align to TRBD2. This CDR3 comprises 14 residues. The germline CDR1 and CDR2 sequences are SGDLS and YYNGEE. After removal of 3 bases from V and 4 bases from J, the junction contained 5 bases not matched to a gene. CDR3 nucleotide sequence: TGTGCCAGCAGCGGTAGCGGGGAGGGAGAGACCCAGTACTTC. It codes for CASSGSGEGETQYF.

The genes are TRBV20-1 and TRBJ2-4, with D tentatively TRBD1 (6 bases). V shed 6 bases and J shed 2 bases, with 17 bases lying between them. Germline CDR1 and CDR2: DFQATT and SNEGSKA (reference sequence). The CDR3 runs to 15 residues. The CDR3 loop reads CSATKTGLTKNIQYF. CDR3 in DNA: TGCAGTGCCACCAAGACAGGACTCACCAAAAACATTCAGTACTTC.

V gene TRBV20-1 combines with J gene TRBJ2-5; 9 bases map to TRBD1. The J call is uncertain, as TRBJ2-7 better fits the DNA end. Germline V gives CDR1 DFQATT, CDR2 SNEGSKA (reference sequence). This CDR3 comprises 14 residues. DNA for the CDR3: TGCAGTGCAGCGACAGGGGGGGGAACCTACGAGCAGTACTTC. It codes for CSAATGGGTYEQYF.

The rearrangement uses TRBV7-6 and TRBJ2-4; weak D call: TRBD1 (5 bases). The CDR3 length is 16 residues. From germline, CDR1 is SGHVS and CDR2 FNYEAQ. Trimming took 5 bases from V and 0 from J, leaving 14 bases between them. The CDR3, as DNA: TGTGCCAGCAGCCCGGACATGACCCTAGCCAAAAACATTCAGTACTTC. Translating gives CASSPDMTLAKNIQYF.

The chain carries TRBV6-4 and TRBJ1-2, with D unresolved. The CDR3 contains 16 residues. Trimming pared 2 bases from V and 4 bases from J, leaving 17 bases between. The germline V gene has CDR1 MRHNA and CDR2 SNTAGT. CDR3 amino acids: CASSDHYGDPFYGYTF. DNA for the CDR3: TGTGCCAGCAGTGACCATTACGGAGACCCGTTCTATGGCTACACCTTC.

The chain has TRBV18 and TRBJ1-4; 8 nucleotides line up with TRBD1. Germline loops: CDR1 KGHSH, CDR2 LQKENI. The CDR3 consists of 16 residues. V shed 4 bases and J 7 bases; nucleotides not matched to a gene: 11. CDR3 in amino acids: CASSRSGGAVLEKLFF. The CDR3, as DNA: TGTGCCAGCTCACGTTCAGGGGGCGCGGTCCTTGAAAAACTGTTTTTT. The full variable domain, in which reference TRBV18 and TRBJ1-4 provide the parts outside the CDR3, is NAGVMQNPRHLVRRRGQEARLRCSPMKGHSHVYWYRQLPEEGLKFMVYLQKENIIDESGMPKERFSAEFPKEGPSILRIQQVVRGDSAAYFCASSRSGGAVLEKLFFGSGTQLSVL.

The chain recombines TRBV7-2 with TRBJ2-5; a weak D match, TRBD2 (6 bases). CDR3 length: 14 residues. V lost 5 bases, J lost 3 bases, and 13 bases lay in between. CDR1 is SGHTA and CDR2 is FQGNSA in the germline V gene. This chain's CDR3 is CASSTDPGEETQYF. CDR3 bases: TGTGCCAGCAGCACCGACCCGGGGGAAGAGACCCAGTACTTC.

V usage is TRBV4-1 and J usage is TRBJ2-1; possibly TRBD2 for D (5 bases). The CDR3 runs to 13 residues. Germline values: CDR1 MGHRA, CDR2 YSYEKL. V was cut by 4 bases and J by 5 bases, with 9 bases left in between. The CDR3 DNA follows: TGCGCCAGCAGCCCCCGAGGGCACAATGAGCAGTTCTTC. Protein product: CASSPRGHNEQFF.